Described below is a single T cell receptor (beta chain) sequence and its context. This clonotype came up many times. It lacks a known antigen. Base quality data are lacking; no much larger clone is found one base away. The library came from PCR. For sequencing, an Illumina HiSeq 2500 was employed. TCR libraries were prepared with molecular barcoding, using unique molecular identifiers to normalize TCRbeta repertoire quantification. In-frame beta chains were kept once TCRdb had trimmed the public reads at Q25 with fastp and called clones with MiXCR. Rows matching on CDR3 protein sequence are summarized as one entry with the most common DNA and genes. The sample yields 250,000 to 300,000 distinct CDR3 sequences; roughly 10% were counted once. About a quarter of the sample is taken by the ten largest. The data derive from a study of T-cell reconstitution after alpha-beta-depleted transplantation in children (dated by TCRdb to about 2016). Study-wide context: Using TCR repertoire profiling, the study followed T-cell immune reconstitution in a quantitative way in children after TCRalphabeta/CD19-depleted allogeneic hematopoietic cell transplantation. Broad study findings and their caveats: Hyperexpanded clone frequencies declined over subsequent months; after one year, T-cell counts and TCRbeta diversity were mostly attributed to newly produced T cells. About two months after transplant, the apparently early recovery of alphabetaT-cell counts reportedly depended on just several hundred clones that had expanded rapidly and came from non-depleted graft cells. In some patients, the high TCRbeta diversity seen at day 60 was put down to recipient T cells and intrathymic progenitors that had survived conditioning.

The treatment or condition label for this specimen denotes: allogeneic hematopoietic cell transplantation with graft depleted of TCRalphabeta T cells and CD19 B cells. Transplant recipients were children who received TCRalphabeta/CD19-depleted allogeneic hematopoietic cell grafts. Inclusive of the bounding cysteine and phenylalanine, the CDR3 is 16 residues long. Of the read, only the CDR3 DNA is kept; its 48 bases are in frame from base 1. Sequences MNHEY (CDR1) and SMNVEV (CDR2) are obtained from the germline V gene (reference sequence). Unmatched junction bases come to 10, with V trimmed by 7 bases and J by 4 bases.

The rearrangement joined TRBV27 to TRBJ2-1, with 10 central nucleotides matching TRBD2. The specimen comprised peripheral blood, sampled 180 days after TCRalphabeta/CD19-depleted stem cell transplant. This clonotype was obtained from a male patient aged 2 to 10 who had a stem cell transplant for chronic granulomatous disease, so the T cells may come from the graft donor. The DNA reads TGTGCCAGCACTTCCCGACTAGCGGGTTATTACAATGAGCAGTTCTTC. Translated, it reads CASTSRLAGYYNEQFF.